This T cell receptor (beta chain) was sequenced for a study of cytomegalovirus exposure and HLA in healthy donors. This PCR relied on a set of 60 Vbeta primers and 13 Jbeta primers. Using immunoSEQ multiplex PCR, the repertoire was profiled, and TCRdb retains in-frame clones only, with some absent. The sample yields approximately 99,000 clones, around 72% seen once. In the case of this clone: Its target is unknown.

Donors sampled were nominally healthy, though unrecorded immune exposures were likely. Whole-study results and caveats: TRBV6-2, TRBV6-3 and some other V segments were excluded as indistinguishable. There were some public TCRs occurring in many donors, but most TCR sequences were rare.

The CDR3 sequence is 15 residues long. CDR1 is MDHEN, CDR2 SYDVKM, per germline. Between the trimmed V and J ends, which lost 5 bases and 7 bases, there was a span of 15 bases. The chain recombines TRBV28 with TRBJ1-6; the D gene is possibly TRBD1 (6 bases). This sequence originates from a man aged 40-49 years in good health and CMV-seronegative. Sequencing used PBMCs. The CDR3 nucleotides read TGTGCCAGCAGTGGCTGGACAGCCCTAAATTCACCCCTCCACTTT. Translation gives CASSGWTALNSPLHF.